This note documents a single TCR beta chain sequence. This same CDR3 is encoded by further DNA sequences in the sample. Measured with immunoSEQ multiplex PCR; TCRdb has only the in-frame clones, and not every one. The sample lists 50,000 to 75,000 clones; 70% to 90% were seen once. The data were taken from a study of identifying expanded T cells in peripheral blood. Looked up from germline, CDR1 is MRHNA and CDR2 is SNTAGT. J was trimmed by 4 bases and V by 3 bases; bases with no gene match: 0. The CDR3 sequence is 14 residues long. V usage is TRBV6-4 and J usage is TRBJ2-2; the match to TRBD2 covers 9 bases. This clonotype was sampled from a person aged 18 to 75 in good health. Sequencing was carried out using blood. This CDR3 is CASSEAGGTGELFF. The CDR3 nucleotides read TGTGCCAGCAGTGAAGCGGGAGGCACCGGGGAGCTGTTTTTT.